These 14 T cell receptor beta chains were sequenced from one sample in a study of tumor and adjacent non-tumor tissue in lung cancer. Three rounds of nested PCR, following a modified ARM-PCR protocol, produced the TCRbeta library. TCRdb reanalysed the multiplex PCR reads using MiXCR and keeps one entry per CDR3 protein. Among tens of thousands of distinct CDR3 sequences, less than 70% were seen once, and the ten largest hold roughly 20%. This sample's RNA came from whole unsorted tissue. The normal lung tissue was taken more than 3 cm from the tumor edge. The source material was distant non-tumor lung tissue. The receptors shown here come from a woman aged 35 to 49 with non-small cell lung cancer.

This clonotype was seen only once. A read error is likely, as this CDR3 ends without the conserved phenylalanine or tryptophan. This chain links TRBV11-2 with TRBJ1-2, with TRBD1 matching over 8 bases. The CDR3 has 14 amino acids. CDR1 is SGHAT, CDR2 FQNNGV, per germline. V lost 3 bases and J lost 10; bases outside the gene matches: 10. The CDR3, as DNA: TGTGCCAGCAGCTTGCCTCAGGGGGCCTACGACTACACCTCC. Encoded protein: CASSLPQGAYDYTS.

As regards this clonotype: Mismatch with germline at one junction end may stem from a read error. The V call is TRBV5-6, the J call TRBJ2-3; unclear D gene. Germline assignment: CDR1 SGHDT and CDR2 YYEEEE. The CDR3 contains 14 residues. CDR3 DNA: TGTGCCGGCAGCTTAGATGGTGCGGAGAATACGCAGTATTTT. This sequence encodes CAGSLDGAENTQYF.

The CDR3 nucleotides read TGTGCCAGCATAGGAGGTCCGGCGTGGGATACGCAGTATTTT. It codes for CASIGGPAWDTQYF. J is TRBJ2-3 and V is TRBV6-1; maybe TRBD2 (5 bases). Germline V gives CDR1 MNHNS, CDR2 SASEGT. V lost 7 bases, J lost 6 bases, and 17 bases lay in between. This CDR3 is built from 14 residues.

Ten or more counts support this clonotype. The chain links TRBV20-1 to TRBJ2-7, with 9 bases aligning to TRBD2. The CDR3 is made up of 18 amino acids. Germline V lookup: CDR1 DFQATT, CDR2 SNEGSKA (reference sequence). V dropped 0 bases and J dropped 6; count of bases not matched to a gene: 18. CDR3 sequence: CSARDWASGDHGGSEQYF. As DNA, the CDR3 is TGCAGTGCTAGAGATTGGGCTAGCGGGGACCATGGGGGCTCCGAGCAGTACTTC.

This clonotype was recorded at least ten times. The J gene is TRBJ1-5, the V gene TRBV12-3 or TRBV12-4, with unresolved D. The V and J ends lost 7 bases and 7 bases respectively, with 14 bases between them. CDR3 length: 13 amino acids. The CDR3 coding sequence is TGTGCCAGCACCCTGAAGGGTTCCCAGCCCCAGCATTTT. Protein product: CASTLKGSQPQHF.

About this clonotype itself: A much larger clone sits a single nucleotide away, making a read error possible. V gene TRBV6-1 combines with J gene TRBJ1-2, with 11 bases lining up with TRBD1. Per the germline V gene, CDR1 is MNHNS and CDR2 is SASEGT. The CDR3 runs to 16 residues. CDR3 in DNA: TGTACCAGCAGTGAAGGGAGAGGGACAGGGGGAGATGGCTACACCTTC. Its translation is CTSSEGRGTGGDGYTF.

About this clonotype: A read error is likely, as this CDR3 ends without the conserved phenylalanine or tryptophan. The chain recombines TRBV29-1 with TRBJ2-5; D not certain. Germline V gives CDR1 SQVTM, CDR2 ANQGSEA. Trimming pared 5 bases from V and 5 bases from J, leaving 9 bases between. This CDR3 has 11 residues. As DNA, the CDR3 is TGCAGCGTTAGGGATTGGGAGACCCAGTACTAC. It encodes CSVRDWETQYY.

This clonotype was counted ten times or more. V and J are TRBV6-2 or TRBV6-3 and TRBJ2-2; D is ambiguous. Germline CDR1 and CDR2: MNHEY and SVGEGT. CDR3 length equals 15 residues. The V gene lost 1 base and the J gene lost 0 bases, with 6 bases spanning the gap. The CDR3 nucleotides read TGTGCCAGCAGTTACTACGGAGCGAACACCGGGGAGCTGTTTTTT. Translated: CASSYYGANTGELFF.

In the case of this clonotype: As the CDR3 is not closed by the conserved phenylalanine or tryptophan, this likely results from a read error. This chain joins TRBV11-3 and TRBJ2-7; D is possibly TRBD2 (7 bases). The CDR3 consists of 15 residues. In germline, CDR1 is SGHNT, CDR2 YENEEA. For the CDR3, the DNA is TGTGTCAGCAGCTCTGGGGAGGGGGGCGGCTACGAGCAGTACTTG. Protein product: CVSSSGEGGGYEQYL.

On this clonotype: One end of the junction does not line up with germline, which may come from a read error. This chain uses TRBV12-3 or TRBV12-4 with TRBJ2-5; 7 nucleotides match TRBD2. The CDR3 is 15 residues long. CDR3 nucleotides: TGTGCCAGCAGGACCGGGACCAGCGGGGCGGAGACCCGGTACTTC. This gives the protein CASRTGTSGAETRYF.

The chain is built from TRBV28 and TRBJ2-7; 7 nucleotides agree with TRBD1. Germline assignment: CDR1 MDHEN and CDR2 SYDVKM. Germline trimming cut 4 bases from V and 3 bases from J; bases unmatched to any gene: 6. The CDR3 contains 14 residues. DNA for the CDR3: TGTGCCAGCAGTTCCGGGACAGACGTCTACGAGCAGTACTTC. It translates to CASSSGTDVYEQYF.

Concerning this clonotype itself: A much larger clonotype is one base distant, so this may be a read error. The CDR3 nucleotides are TGTGTCATCAGTGACACTAGCGGCCTCACAGATACGCAGTATTTT. Protein product: CVISDTSGLTDTQYF. V gene TRBV10-3 combines with J gene TRBJ2-3; 8 nucleotides match TRBD2. Germline CDR1 and CDR2: ENHRY and SYGVKD. The CDR3 covers 15 residues.

On this clonotype: Sequence at one end of the junction differs from germline and may be a read error. The chain joins TRBV5-1 to TRBJ1-3; the D is unclear. The CDR3 extends over 18 amino acids. Germline V lookup: CDR1 SGHRS, CDR2 YFSETQ. The CDR3 region is CASGLSPGGLTSGNTIYF. In nucleotides, the CDR3 is TGCGCCAGCGGCTTGTCCCCGGGTGGGTTGACCTCTGGAAACACCATATATTTT.

This clonotype has ten or more counts. The chain carries TRBV20-1 and TRBJ1-5; D remains unclear. The germline V gene encodes CDR1 DFQATT and CDR2 SNEGSKA (reference sequence). The CDR3 length is 12 residues. The V end was cut by 1 base, the J end by 6 bases, with 7 bases between. CDR3 protein: CSARGEAQPQHF. In nucleotides, the CDR3 is TGCAGTGCTAGAGGGGAGGCTCAGCCCCAGCATTTT.